The 5 T cell receptor beta chains listed next were all sequenced from one sample in a study of CD8 T cells in ankylosing spondylitis. TCRdb re-analysed the 5' RACE reads in MiXCR, keeping a single row per CDR3 protein. The sample lists about 190,000 distinct CDR3 sequences, 10% to 15% occurring once. Material for sequencing was blood, either unsorted or a sorted T cell fraction (not recorded which). The receptors stem from a female donor with ankylosing spondylitis or in good health (not recorded which).

Comments on this clonotype: This sequence may be a read error, since a much larger clone differs from it by one base. Without the conserved terminal phenylalanine or tryptophan, this CDR3 likely stems from a read error. This chain links TRBV29-1 with TRBJ1-1; D gene unclear. The length of the CDR3 is 13 residues. The V end was cut by 4 bases, the J end by 1 base, with 10 bases between. Germline loops: CDR1 SQVTM, CDR2 ANQGSEA. CDR3 region: CSVASSENTEAFL. The CDR3 DNA is TGCAGCGTTGCCTCCTCGGAGAACACTGAAGCTTTCCTT.

This clonotype was found a few times. The rearrangement joins TRBV5-6 to TRBJ2-2, with D perhaps TRBD2 (5 bases). This CDR3 comprises 16 residues. The ends were cut back, 0 bases at V and 5 bases at J, with 14 bases in the middle. Germline loops: CDR1 SGHDT, CDR2 YYEEEE. The CDR3 loop is CASSLDLALETGELFF. The DNA of the CDR3 is TGTGCCAGCAGCTTGGATCTAGCCCTTGAAACCGGGGAGCTGTTTTTT.

This clonotype is labeled as medium-sized. This chain joins TRBV4-2 and TRBJ2-2; 7 bases fit TRBD1. Germline values: CDR1 LGHNA, CDR2 YNFKEQ. This CDR3 is built from 16 residues. V was pared by 0 bases and J by 1 base, with 2 bases of the junction left unmatched. The CDR3 DNA sequence: TGTGCCAGCAGCCAAGATAGGGGGCGGAACACCGGGGAGCTGTTTTTT. It codes for CASSQDRGRNTGELFF.

This clonotype was detected many times. The chain uses TRBV5-5 and TRBJ2-3; D is uncertain. The CDR3 consists of 14 residues. From germline, CDR1 is SGHKS and CDR2 YYEKEE (reference sequence). The germline V and J ends were trimmed by 0 bases and 1 base, with 6 bases remaining between them. The CDR3 DNA reads as TGTGCCAGCAGCTTGGTGGCGGGCACAGATACGCAGTATTTT. Translation: CASSLVAGTDTQYF. Full variable domain (remainder filled in from reference TRBV5-5 and TRBJ2-3): DAGVTQSPTHLIKTRGQQVTLRCSPISGHKSVSWYQQVLGQGPQFIFQYYEKEERGRGNFPDRFSARQFPNYSSELNVNALLLGDSALYLCASSLVAGTDTQYFGPGTRLTVL.

This sequence joins TRBV24-1 and TRBJ2-3; 7 nucleotides align to TRBD1. The CDR3 has 16 residues. CDR1 KGHDR and CDR2 SFDVKD come from the germline V gene. Germline trimming cut 4 bases from V and 2 bases from J; bases unmatched to any gene: 8. CDR3 DNA sequence: TGTGCCACCAGTGACCCGACAGGGTGGGCCACAGATACGCAGTATTTT. This translates into CATSDPTGWATDTQYF.